The sample holds a few counts of the clone carrying this TCR beta chain. This CDR3 comprises 14 residues. The germline V gene has CDR1 SNHLY and CDR2 FYNNEI. V gave up 7 bases and J gave up 10 bases, with 20 bases separating them. This sample's TCRbeta library carried unique molecular identifier barcodes. TCRdb called the PCR reads again in MiXCR, with one record for every CDR3 protein. The table includes under 450,000 distinct CDR3 sequences, about 14% detected once. This sample stems from a study of T-cell reconstitution after alpha-beta-depleted transplantation in children. The sequence came from a human donor who donated a stem cell graft to a child with Fanconi anemia. The sequences come from PBMCs, collected from the stem cell graft. The chain is built from TRBV2 and TRBJ2-4; D is perhaps TRBD1 (5 bases). Written as DNA, the CDR3 is TGTGCCAGCACACAGAGAACCGACAGCCCTATTCAGTACTTC. Protein product: CASTQRTDSPIQYF.